The present T cell receptor (beta chain) was sequenced within a study of CD8 T cells in ankylosing spondylitis. The CDR3 totals 15 residues. Study outcomes and limitations: Reports say disease-linked clones showed up significantly more in matched ankylosing spondylitis synovial fluid.

Many counts were recorded for this clonotype. Antigen unknown. TCRdb analysed the 5' RACE reads with MiXCR anew, one entry per CDR3 protein. The sample carries some 130,000 distinct CDR3 sequences, about 6.7% recorded once. The sample consisted of blood, either unsorted or a sorted T cell fraction (not recorded which). The rearrangement joins TRBV21-1 to TRBJ2-3; the DNA was not used to check the table's D call, TRBD1. TRBV21-1 corresponds to a pseudogene. This TCR derives from a female donor with ankylosing spondylitis or in good health (not recorded which). The CDR3 DNA follows: TGTGCCAGCAGCAGCAGGGGTGGCTTCTCAGATACGCAGTATTTT. Protein product: CASSSRGGFSDTQYF.